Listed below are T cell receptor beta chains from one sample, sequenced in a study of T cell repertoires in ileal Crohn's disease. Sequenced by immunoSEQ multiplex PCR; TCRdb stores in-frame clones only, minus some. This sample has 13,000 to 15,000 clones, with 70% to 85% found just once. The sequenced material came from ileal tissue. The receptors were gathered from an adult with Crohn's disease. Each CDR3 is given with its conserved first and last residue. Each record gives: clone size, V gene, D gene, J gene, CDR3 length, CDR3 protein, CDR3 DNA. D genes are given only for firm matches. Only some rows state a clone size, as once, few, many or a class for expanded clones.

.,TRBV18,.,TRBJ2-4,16,CASSREGGSVKNIQYF,TGTGCCAGCTCACGTGAAGGAGGGAGCGTGAAAAACATTCAGTACTTC
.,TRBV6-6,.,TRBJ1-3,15,CASSFNTVSGNTIYF,TGTGCCAGCAGCTTCAATACAGTCTCTGGAAACACCATATATTTT
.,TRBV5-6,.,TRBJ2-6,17,CASSALQGSAGANVLTF,TGTGCCAGCAGCGCTTTACAGGGATCGGCTGGGGCCAACGTCCTGACTTTC
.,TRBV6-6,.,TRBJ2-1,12,CAAGASYNEQFF,TGTGCCGCGGGGGCCTCCTACAATGAGCAGTTCTTC
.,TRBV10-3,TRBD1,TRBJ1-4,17,CAISTGGRIPTNEKLFF,TGTGCCATCAGCACAGGGGGACGGATTCCAACTAATGAAAAACTGTTTTTT
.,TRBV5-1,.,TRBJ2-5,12,CASSKAGETQYF,TGCGCCAGCAGCAAGGCGGGAGAGACCCAGTACTTC
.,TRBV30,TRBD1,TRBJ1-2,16,CAWTLGQGGWSESYTF,TGTGCCTGGACCCTGGGACAGGGAGGTTGGAGTGAAAGCTACACCTTC
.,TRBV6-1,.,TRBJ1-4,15,CASRAGALGNEKLFF,TGTGCCAGCAGAGCAGGGGCCTTGGGTAATGAAAAACTGTTTTTT
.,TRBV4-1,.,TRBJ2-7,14,CASSPTAVGYEQYF,TGCGCCAGCAGCCCCACAGCGGTAGGCTACGAGCAGTACTTC
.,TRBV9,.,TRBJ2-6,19,CASSVEGELGGLGANVLTF,TGTGCCAGCAGCGTAGAGGGGGAGTTGGGAGGGTTAGGGGCCAACGTCCTGACTTTC
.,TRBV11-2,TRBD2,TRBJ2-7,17,CASSLDRGLAGGHEQYF,TGTGCCAGCAGCTTAGATCGAGGACTAGCGGGAGGACACGAGCAGTACTTC
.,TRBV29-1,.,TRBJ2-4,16,CSVEDRRYRTKNIQYF,TGCAGCGTTGAAGACCGGAGGTATCGTACCAAAAACATTCAGTACTTC
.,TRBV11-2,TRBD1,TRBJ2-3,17,CASSHRRGAGGADTQYF,TGTGCCAGCAGCCACAGGAGGGGGGCAGGGGGCGCGGATACGCAGTATTTT
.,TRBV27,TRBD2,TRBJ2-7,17,CASTKSGTSGGFYEQYF,TGTGCCAGCACCAAATCCGGGACTAGCGGGGGGTTCTACGAGCAGTACTTC
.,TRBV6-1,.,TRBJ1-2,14,CASSEWGRDYGYTF,TGTGCCAGCAGTGAATGGGGCCGCGACTATGGCTACACCTTC
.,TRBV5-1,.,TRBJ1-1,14,CASAQGQTFTEAFF,TGCGCCAGCGCGCAAGGACAGACTTTCACTGAAGCTTTCTTT
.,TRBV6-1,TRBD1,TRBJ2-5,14,CASSGPRGQETQYF,TGTGCCAGCAGCGGACCCAGGGGGCAAGAGACCCAGTACTTC
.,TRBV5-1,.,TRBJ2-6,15,CASSLVASGANVLTF,TGCGCCAGCAGCTTGGTGGCTTCGGGGGCCAACGTCCTGACTTTC
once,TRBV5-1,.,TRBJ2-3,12,CASRASTDTQYF,TGCGCCAGCAGAGCTAGCACAGATACGCAGTATTTT
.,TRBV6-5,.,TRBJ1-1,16,CASSYEVTGLNTEAFF,TGTGCCAGCAGTTATGAGGTGACAGGTTTGAACACTGAAGCTTTCTTT
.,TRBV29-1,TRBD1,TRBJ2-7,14,CSPEPGQGSYEQYF,TGCAGCCCCGAACCGGGACAGGGCTCCTACGAGCAGTACTTC
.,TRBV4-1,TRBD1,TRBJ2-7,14,CASSQDRQGYEQYF,TGCGCCAGCAGCCAAGATCGACAGGGCTACGAGCAGTACTTC
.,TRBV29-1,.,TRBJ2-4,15,CSAGSGARAKNIQYF,TGCAGCGCTGGATCGGGAGCCAGAGCCAAAAACATTCAGTACTTC
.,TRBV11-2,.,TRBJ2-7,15,CASSLDIVQINEQYF,TGTGCCAGCAGCTTAGATATAGTACAGATCAACGAGCAGTACTTC
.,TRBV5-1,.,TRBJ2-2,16,CASSFIGTPNTGELFF,TGCGCCAGCAGCTTCATTGGGACACCGAACACCGGGGAGCTGTTTTTT
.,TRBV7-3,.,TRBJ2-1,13,CASSSMDSVEQFF,TGTGCCAGCAGCTCGATGGACTCAGTTGAGCAGTTCTTC
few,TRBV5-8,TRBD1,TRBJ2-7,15,CASSLRQGVAYEQYF,TGTGCCAGCAGCCTCAGACAGGGAGTAGCCTACGAGCAGTACTTC
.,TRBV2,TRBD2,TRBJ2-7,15,CASSEGLADPYEQYF,TGTGCCAGCAGTGAAGGGCTAGCGGACCCCTACGAGCAGTACTTC
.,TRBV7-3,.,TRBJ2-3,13,CASSRDFLDTQYF,TGTGCCAGCAGCCGGGATTTTCTGGATACGCAGTATTTT
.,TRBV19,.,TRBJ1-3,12,CASSGRLGTIYF,TGTGCCAGTAGTGGCAGGTTGGGCACCATATATTTT
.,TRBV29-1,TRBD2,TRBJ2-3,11,CSVEAGLGMYF,TGCAGCGTTGAAGCGGGACTAGGCATGTATTTT
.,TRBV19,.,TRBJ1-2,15,CASSFARTVNYGYTF,TGTGCCAGTAGTTTCGCTAGGACAGTTAACTATGGCTACACCTTC
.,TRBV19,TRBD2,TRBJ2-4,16,CASSIAWGGAKNIQYF,TGTGCCAGTAGTATAGCATGGGGAGGGGCCAAAAACATTCAGTACTTC
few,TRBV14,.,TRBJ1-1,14,CASSQVDGSTEAFF,TGTGCCAGCAGCCAAGTAGATGGGAGCACTGAAGCTTTCTTT
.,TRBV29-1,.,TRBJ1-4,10,CSVEAGKLFF,TGCAGCGTTGAAGCAGGCAAACTGTTTTTT
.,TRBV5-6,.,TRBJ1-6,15,CASSLLQGVSSPLHF,TGTGCCAGCAGCCTACTACAGGGAGTAAGTTCACCCCTCCACTTT
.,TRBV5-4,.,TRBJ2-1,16,CASSSSLAFSYNEQFF,TGTGCCAGCAGCTCGTCCCTAGCGTTCTCCTACAATGAGCAGTTCTTC
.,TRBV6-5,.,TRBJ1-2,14,CASSLAQKTYGYTF,TGTGCCAGCAGTCTAGCCCAGAAAACCTATGGCTACACCTTC
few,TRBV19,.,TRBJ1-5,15,CASSISDMNNQPQHF,TGTGCCAGTAGTATTTCGGACATGAACAATCAGCCCCAGCATTTT
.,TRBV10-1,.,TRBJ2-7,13,CASSPGIYYEQYF,TGCGCCAGCAGTCCCGGGATCTACTACGAGCAGTACTTC
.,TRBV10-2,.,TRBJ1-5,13,CASTSVNNQPQHF,TGCGCCAGCACGTCAGTGAACAATCAGCCCCAGCATTTT
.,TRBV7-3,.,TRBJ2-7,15,CASSLTSGAGYEQYF,TGTGCCAGCAGCTTAACGTCCGGCGCGGGGTACGAGCAGTACTTC
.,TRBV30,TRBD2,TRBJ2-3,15,CAWIGTSGYTDTQYF,TGTGCCTGGATTGGGACTAGCGGTTACACAGATACGCAGTATTTT
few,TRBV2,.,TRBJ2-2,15,CATDRGATNTGELFF,TGTGCCACTGACCGCGGGGCTACGAACACCGGGGAGCTGTTTTTT
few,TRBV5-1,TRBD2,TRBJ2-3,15,CASSATSGGAMSQYF,TGCGCCAGCAGCGCGACTAGCGGGGGGGCCATGTCGCAGTATTTT
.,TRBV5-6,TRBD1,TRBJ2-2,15,CASSWDRWNTGELFF,TGTGCCAGCAGCTGGGACAGGTGGAACACCGGGGAGCTGTTTTTT
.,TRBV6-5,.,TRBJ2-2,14,CASSYSLNTGELFF,TGTGCCAGCAGTTACTCCCTGAACACCGGGGAGCTGTTTTTT